One and the same sample provided the 16 T cell receptor beta chains below, sequenced in a study of cytomegalovirus exposure and HLA in healthy donors. PCR amplification relied on 60 Vbeta primers (plus 13 Jbeta primers). Assay used: immunoSEQ multiplex PCR; TCRdb lists only in-frame clones, some missing. The table includes about 190,000 clones, about nine tenths detected once. The specimen was PBMCs. These receptors were obtained from a man aged 25 to 40 in good health and CMV-seronegative.

This clone was counted a single time. The chain links TRBV5-4 to TRBJ1-2; D is undetermined. Trimming cost V 0 bases and J 3 bases, with 6 bases left between them. The CDR3 has 13 amino acids. Germline CDR1 SGHNT, CDR2 YYREEE (reference sequence). CDR3 sequence reads: CASSLEQHYGYTF. CDR3 sequence (DNA): TGTGCCAGCAGCTTGGAACAGCACTATGGCTACACCTTC.

This chain connects TRBV11-3 to TRBJ1-4; a weak D match, TRBD1 (5 bases). This CDR3 region has 17 residues. Germline V gene sequence: CDR1 SGHNT, CDR2 YENEEA. The V and J ends lost 1 base and 7 bases respectively, with 19 bases between them. CDR3 region: CASSLVGAGLPSEKLFF. Written as DNA, the CDR3 is TGTGCCAGCAGCTTAGTAGGAGCGGGACTACCATCTGAAAAACTGTTTTTT.

This chain connects TRBV18 to TRBJ2-7; 10 bases agree with TRBD2. Per germline, CDR1 KGHSH and CDR2 LQKENI. The CDR3 extends over 17 amino acids. Germline trimming cut 2 bases from V and 6 bases from J; bases unmatched to any gene: 13. CDR3 nucleotide sequence: TGTGCCAGCTCACCAAAACAGGGATCTAGCGGGGGCTTCGAGCAGTACTTC. Translation: CASSPKQGSSGGFEQYF.

V usage is TRBV28 and J usage is TRBJ2-6; 7 positions match TRBD2. The ends lost 3 bases at V and 4 bases at J; junction bases unmatched: 3. Looked up from germline, CDR1 is MDHEN and CDR2 is SYDVKM. This CDR3 contains 15 residues. The CDR3 region is CASSLGGTGANVLTF. CDR3 coding DNA: TGTGCCAGCAGTTTGGGGGGGACCGGGGCCAACGTCCTGACTTTC.

V usage is TRBV28 and J usage is TRBJ2-5, with D perhaps matching TRBD2 (6 bases). There are 17 residues in the CDR3. Per germline, CDR1 MDHEN and CDR2 SYDVKM. Trimming left V 6 bases short and J 4 bases short, with 24 bases between. CDR3 in DNA: TGTGCCAGCAGCCCATCTGGATTGGGGCTGGAGGGAGAGACCCAGTACTTC. This sequence encodes CASSPSGLGLEGETQYF.

The V call is TRBV5-1, the J call TRBJ1-2, with TRBD1 matching over 9 bases. Trimming removed 4 bases from V and 2 bases from J; junction bases left unmatched: 6. The CDR3 totals 15 residues. Looked up from germline, CDR1 is SGHRS and CDR2 is YFSETQ. This CDR3 reads CASSPGQGQNYGYTF. CDR3 sequence (DNA): TGCGCCAGCAGCCCAGGACAGGGGCAGAACTATGGCTACACCTTC.

CDR3 coding DNA: TGTGCCAGCACACCTTCGGACAGGGGGCGAGATGAGCAGTTCTTC. Amino acid sequence: CASTPSDRGRDEQFF. This chain connects TRBV28 to TRBJ2-1; 11 nucleotides align to TRBD1. The germline gives CDR1 MDHEN, CDR2 SYDVKM. The CDR3 consists of 15 residues. The junction had 10 bases not matched to a gene; V was cut back by 7 bases and J by 8 bases.

The rearrangement links TRBV6-5 to TRBJ2-7; 7 positions agree with TRBD1. The CDR3 is 14 amino acids. V lost 8 bases to trimming and J lost 0 bases; unmatched junction nucleotides: 7. Germline CDR1 and CDR2: MNHEY and SVGAGI. The CDR3 sequence: CASAPTGISYEQYF. The CDR3 nucleotides are TGTGCCAGCGCCCCGACAGGGATCTCCTACGAGCAGTACTTC.

This clone has only a few counts. The chain carries TRBV28 and TRBJ1-2; 7 nucleotides match TRBD1. Germline values: CDR1 MDHEN, CDR2 SYDVKM. The V gene end was trimmed by 4 bases and the J gene end by 4 bases; junction bases not matched to a gene: 6. The CDR3 covers 14 residues. CDR3 sequence: CASSSTGLAYGYTF. The CDR3 region has the DNA TGTGCCAGCAGTTCGACAGGGTTAGCCTATGGCTACACCTTC.

The chain joins TRBV5-1 to TRBJ1-4, with 7 bases matching TRBD1. The CDR3 sequence is 15 residues long. From germline, CDR1 is SGHRS and CDR2 YFSETQ. The V segment lost 7 bases and the J segment 4 bases; nucleotides outside the gene matches: 10. The CDR3 coding sequence is TGCGCCAGCCGCTCTCCAGGGGGTGGTAATGAAAAACTGTTTTTT. It is translated as CASRSPGGGNEKLFF. The entire variable domain, with the rest obtained from reference TRBV5-1 and TRBJ1-4, is as follows: KAGVTQTPRYLIKTRGQQVTLSCSPISGHRSVSWYQQTPGQGLQFLFEYFSETQRNKGNFPGRFSGRQFSNSRSEMNVSTLELGDSALYLCASRSPGGGNEKLFFGSGTQLSVL.

This chain uses TRBV6-1 with TRBJ2-3; 9 nucleotides match TRBD2. This CDR3 has 14 residues. V dropped 3 bases and J dropped 6; count of bases not matched to a gene: 4. Per germline, CDR1 MNHNS and CDR2 SASEGT. In DNA, the CDR3 is TGTGCCAGCAGTGACCGGCGGGGGGGGGATACGCAGTATTTT. Translated, it gives CASSDRRGGDTQYF.

This chain uses TRBV18 with TRBJ1-2; D unresolved. Per the germline V gene, CDR1 is KGHSH and CDR2 is LQKENI. The V end was cut by 5 bases, the J end by 0 bases, with 7 bases between. This CDR3 comprises 13 residues. The CDR3 spells CASSSVSNYGYTF. The CDR3 coding sequence is TGTGCCAGCTCATCTGTTTCTAACTATGGCTACACCTTC.

The genes are TRBV19 and TRBJ1-1, with a weak D call TRBD1 (6 bases). The CDR3 length is 13 residues. Germline CDR1 LNHDA, CDR2 SQIVND (reference sequence). Deletions cut 2 bases from V and 3 bases from J, with 7 bases between. CDR3 nucleotide sequence: TGTGCCAGTAGTATACAGGGGTACACTGAAGCTTTCTTT. Its translation is CASSIQGYTEAFF.

The V gene is TRBV21-1, the J gene TRBJ1-4; the D call TRBD1 from the table was never checked on the DNA. TRBV21-1 is a documented pseudogene. The CDR3 is 15 residues long. CDR3 loop: CASRPLQGANEKLFF. In DNA form, the CDR3 reads TGTGCCAGCAGGCCCCTCCAGGGGGCAAATGAAAAACTGTTTTTT.

The chain carries TRBV19 and TRBJ2-5; TRBD2 aligns across 13 bases. The J call is uncertain, as TRBJ2-7 better fits the DNA end. Germline CDR1 is LNHDA and CDR2 is SQIVND (reference sequence). The CDR3 consists of 16 residues. Here the CDR3 DNA reads TGTGCCAGTAGTCCAACACTAGCGGGAGGGTTTTACGAGCAGTACTTC. Translated, it gives CASSPTLAGGFYEQYF.

The V and J genes are TRBV2 and TRBJ1-1, with 7 nucleotides matching TRBD1. The CDR3 length is 14 residues. CDR1 and CDR2 from the germline V gene are SNHLY and FYNNEI. V gave up 8 bases and J gave up 0 bases; unmatched junction bases: 6. CDR3 sequence (DNA): TGTGCCAGCGGGACGGACAGGCTGAACACTGAAGCTTTCTTT. This codes for CASGTDRLNTEAFF.